Below, 31 T cell receptor beta chains from the same sample are listed, as sequenced in a study of cytomegalovirus exposure and HLA in healthy donors. The PCR was carried out with 60 Vbeta primers and 13 Jbeta primers. The protocol was immunoSEQ multiplex PCR, while the TCRdb copy is restricted to in-frame clones and leaves out a portion. The table records roughly 57,000 clones, about 80% of them present only once. Sequencing used PBMCs. The source is a man aged 45-65 years in good health and CMV-seronegative.

V is TRBV2 and J is TRBJ1-1, with 12 bases that match TRBD1. The ends lost 4 bases at V and 11 bases at J; junction bases unmatched: 11. Germline V gene sequence: CDR1 SNHLY, CDR2 FYNNEI. The CDR3 extends over 15 amino acids. CDR3 sequence (DNA): TGTGCCAGCAGTGGTGGGACAGGGGGCAACAGATGGGCTTTCTTT. This codes for CASSGGTGGNRWAFF.

This sequence joins TRBV7-2 and TRBJ2-7; 7 bases fit TRBD2. The length of the CDR3 is 15 residues. Germline CDR1 and CDR2: SGHTA and FQGNSA. J gave up 1 base and V 5 bases, and 8 bases lay outside the gene matches. CDR3 coding DNA: TGTGCCAGCAGCCCCGGGAGCGGGGCTTCCTACGAGCAGTACTTC. It yields the protein CASSPGSGASYEQYF.

The chain is built from TRBV6-1 and TRBJ1-5; 7 positions agree with TRBD1. Germline-derived CDR1 and CDR2 are MNHNS and SASEGT. The CDR3 loop spans 16 amino acids. The V and J ends lost 3 bases and 3 bases, in that order; junction bases with no gene match: 8. The CDR3 reads CASSDQGQVINQPQHF. CDR3 DNA: TGTGCCAGCAGTGATCAAGGACAGGTGATCAATCAGCCCCAGCATTTT.

CDR3 DNA sequence: TGTGCCAGCAGCTTACAGTCCGGGGCCAACGTCCTGACTTTC. Translating gives CASSLQSGANVLTF. The genes are TRBV5-6 and TRBJ2-6; no clear D gene. The germline gives CDR1 SGHDT, CDR2 YYEEEE. This CDR3 is 14 amino acids long. Between the trimmed V and J ends, which lost 2 bases and 4 bases, there was a span of 7 bases. The full variable domain, rest sourced from reference TRBV5-6 and TRBJ2-6, is DAGVTQSPTHLIKTRGQQVTLRCSPKSGHDTVSWYQQALGQGPQFIFQYYEEEERQRGNFPDRFSGHQFPNYSSELNVNALLLGDSALYLCASSLQSGANVLTFGAGSRLTVL.

The chain recombines TRBV6-5 with TRBJ1-1; no clear D gene. The length of the CDR3 is 12 residues. Trimming left V 6 bases short and J 1 base short, with 6 bases between. The germline gives CDR1 MNHEY, CDR2 SVGAGI. The CDR3 bases are TGTGCCAGCAGACGGGAGAACACTGAAGCTTTCTTT. Translated, it gives CASRRENTEAFF.

This rearrangement joins TRBV19 to TRBJ2-2; 11 bases agree with TRBD2. This CDR3 comprises 15 residues. Germline CDR1 LNHDA, CDR2 SQIVND (reference sequence). Trimming cost V 9 bases and J 0 bases; bases outside gene matches: 3. The DNA of the CDR3 is TGTGCCAGCCTACTAGCGGGGGCGAACACCGGGGAGCTGTTTTTT. Its translation: CASLLAGANTGELFF.

The chain combines TRBV7-2 with TRBJ2-5; 11 bases match TRBD2. The CDR3 contains 14 residues. Germline lookup yields CDR1 SGHTA and CDR2 FQGNSA. V was pared by 5 bases and J by 5 bases, with 4 bases of the junction left unmatched. The CDR3 bases are TGTGCCAGCAGCAGTAGCGGGGGGGGTGAGACCCAGTACTTC. Protein product: CASSSSGGGETQYF.

The chain is built from TRBV30 and TRBJ2-2; D is possibly TRBD1 (5 bases). Germline V CDR1 and CDR2: GTSNPN, SVGIG (reference sequence). V lost 3 bases to trimming and J lost 7 bases, with 18 bases between them. This CDR3 comprises 15 residues. As DNA, the CDR3 is TGTGCCTGGAGCCGAAAGGGCAGGGCCGGCGGGGAGCTGTTTTTT. Residues: CAWSRKGRAGGELFF.

The gene calls are TRBV11-2 and TRBJ1-5; 10 nucleotides match TRBD1. The germline V gene has CDR1 SGHAT and CDR2 FQNNGV. V lost 1 base to trimming and J lost 9 bases; unmatched junction nucleotides: 9. This CDR3 has 16 amino acids. CDR3 in amino acids: CASSLGTGGAPRPQHF. The CDR3 DNA reads as TGTGCCAGCAGCTTAGGGACAGGGGGGGCCCCACGGCCCCAGCATTTT.

This rearrangement joins TRBV5-5 to TRBJ1-4; D is ambiguous. From germline, CDR1 is SGHKS and CDR2 YYEKEE (reference sequence). V was trimmed by 3 bases and J by 2 bases, leaving 11 bases between them. CDR3 length: 15 amino acids. DNA for the CDR3: TGTGCCAGCAGCTCTGGGAGGGCGACTAATGAAAAACTGTTTTTT. Its translation is CASSSGRATNEKLFF.

This chain joins TRBV27 and TRBJ1-5, with D possibly TRBD1 on 6 matching bases. The V end lost 5 bases, the J end lost 16 bases, and 24 bases lay between the germline ends. CDR1 MNHEY and CDR2 SMNVEV come from the germline V gene (reference sequence). This CDR3 comprises 14 residues. CDR3 sequence reads: CASSPTTRDTLSHF. For the CDR3, the DNA is TGTGCCAGCAGTCCTACCACCCGGGACACCCTATCCCATTTT.

The chain is built from TRBV5-8 and TRBJ2-3, with a weak D call TRBD2 (6 bases). Trimming pared 4 bases from V and 6 bases from J, leaving 18 bases between. The CDR3 is 15 amino acids. Germline lookup yields CDR1 SGHTS and CDR2 YDEGEE. Here the CDR3 DNA reads TGTGCCAGCAGCCCCGGCGGGACGGGCCGGGATACGCAGTATTTT. It specifies CASSPGGTGRDTQYF.

This chain joins TRBV28 and TRBJ2-2; TRBD2 is a possible D gene (6 bases). The CDR3 consists of 15 residues. CDR1 is MDHEN, CDR2 SYDVKM, per germline. The ends were cut back, 5 bases at V and 9 bases at J, with 19 bases in the middle. CDR3 sequence reads: CASSHSRDPNRELFF. As DNA, the CDR3 is TGTGCCAGCAGTCACTCGCGGGACCCCAATCGGGAGCTGTTTTTT.

This sequence joins TRBV7-2 and TRBJ1-1, with D hard to call. V was clipped by 2 bases and J by 2 bases, with 18 bases between them. This CDR3 has 17 residues. Germline V gene sequence: CDR1 SGHTA, CDR2 FQGNSA. For the CDR3, the DNA is TGTGCCAGCAGCTTAAGGGCGGTGACACGGGGTAACACTGAAGCTTTCTTT. Its translation: CASSLRAVTRGNTEAFF.

This clone came up a few times. The rearrangement uses TRBV11-2 and TRBJ1-4; 10 positions match TRBD1. The CDR3 length is 17 residues. With V trimmed by 1 base and J by 8 bases, 10 bases remained unmatched. Germline V gives CDR1 SGHAT, CDR2 FQNNGV. CDR3 residues: CASSLGGTGDNWEKLFF. DNA of the CDR3: TGTGCCAGCAGCTTAGGCGGGACAGGGGATAATTGGGAAAAACTGTTTTTT.

The V call is TRBV7-9, the J call TRBJ1-6, with 7 bases matching TRBD1. The germline gives CDR1 SEHNR, CDR2 FQNEAQ (reference sequence). V was clipped by 3 bases and J by 6 bases; unmatched bases: 5. The CDR3 is 15 amino acids. The CDR3, as DNA: TGTGCCAGCAGCTTTCCGGGACAGACTAATTCACCCCTCCACTTT. It is translated as CASSFPGQTNSPLHF. Looking up the rest from reference TRBV7-9 and TRBJ1-6 gives the full variable domain: DTGVSQNPRHKITKRGQNVTFRCDPISEHNRLYWYRQTLGQGPEFLTYFQNEAQLEKSRLLSDRFSAERPKGSFSTLEIQRTEQGDSAMYLCASSFPGQTNSPLHFGNGTRLTVT.

The V gene is TRBV4-1, the J gene TRBJ1-4, with D possibly being TRBD1 (6 bases). The germline V gene has CDR1 MGHRA and CDR2 YSYEKL. The V gene lost 4 bases and the J gene lost 0 bases, with 12 bases spanning the gap. This CDR3 has 16 residues. CDR3 residues: CASSRQDSPTNEKLFF. CDR3 sequence (DNA): TGCGCCAGCAGCCGACAGGACAGTCCAACTAATGAAAAACTGTTTTTT.

The J gene is TRBJ2-7, the V gene TRBV21-1; the table's D call of TRBD2 was not tested on the DNA. TRBV21-1 is tagged as a pseudogene. The CDR3 consists of 17 residues. The CDR3: CASSKREGFGVPYEQYF. The CDR3 DNA reads TGTGCCAGCAGCAAAAGGGAGGGTTTCGGGGTTCCCTACGAGCAGTACTTC.

The chain carries TRBV11-3 and TRBJ2-1, with 12 positions matching TRBD1. Trimming removed 1 base from V and 9 bases from J; junction bases left unmatched: 10. CDR1 is SGHNT and CDR2 is YENEEA in the germline V gene. The CDR3 has 17 residues. CDR3 region: CASSLVSFGTGGGEQFF. DNA for the CDR3: TGTGCCAGCAGCTTAGTGTCGTTTGGGACAGGGGGCGGTGAGCAGTTCTTC.

CDR3 sequence: CASSFTTAAQTQYF. The CDR3 DNA is TGTGCCAGCAGCTTCACGACAGCCGCCCAGACCCAGTACTTC. The chain employs TRBV7-8 and TRBJ2-5, with TRBD1 as a possible D gene (5 bases). Germline V gene sequence: CDR1 SGHVS, CDR2 FQNEAQ. V lost 3 bases to trimming and J lost 6 bases, with 14 bases between them. The CDR3 covers 14 residues.

The J gene is TRBJ1-2, the V gene TRBV7-9; unclear D gene. Deletions cut 1 base from V and 6 bases from J, with 6 bases between. The germline gives CDR1 SEHNR, CDR2 FQNEAQ (reference sequence). The CDR3 has 12 residues. The CDR3 nucleotides are TGTGCCAGCAGCTTAGGCCCGGATGGCTACACCTTC. It is translated as CASSLGPDGYTF.

This clone was seen only a few times. V is TRBV7-6 and J is TRBJ2-3, with a tentative D call TRBD2 (6 bases). CDR1 SGHVS and CDR2 FNYEAQ come from the germline V gene. Trimming pared 5 bases from V and 0 bases from J, leaving 12 bases between. This CDR3 is built from 15 residues. The CDR3 is CASSAGPISTDTQYF. The CDR3 coding sequence is TGTGCCAGCAGCGCGGGACCGATTAGCACAGATACGCAGTATTTT.

The genes are TRBV6-1 and TRBJ1-2, with D perhaps TRBD1 (6 bases). CDR3 size: 12 residues. Trimming removed 5 bases from V and 8 bases from J, with 12 bases in between. Germline V CDR1 and CDR2: MNHNS, SASEGT. For the CDR3, the DNA is TGTGCCAGCAGTTTACCAGGGGACGGCTACACCTTC. Its translation is CASSLPGDGYTF.

This clone was seen only once. CDR3 residues: CASSVGRRTNTEAFF. The DNA of the CDR3 is TGTGCCAGCAGCGTAGGTCGCAGGACTAACACTGAAGCTTTCTTT. The chain couples TRBV9 to TRBJ1-1; D gene uncertain. This CDR3 region has 15 residues. Germline lookup yields CDR1 SGDLS and CDR2 YYNGEE. V lost 0 bases, J lost 2 bases, and 11 bases lay in between.

This chain joins TRBV19 and TRBJ1-4; D not resolved. CDR3 length equals 15 residues. The V gene's germline CDR1 is LNHDA and CDR2 SQIVND (reference sequence). V was shortened by 3 bases and J by 0 bases, with 8 bases between the two germline ends. CDR3 sequence (DNA): TGTGCCAGTAGTATTGGGCAAACAACTAATGAAAAACTGTTTTTT. The encoded protein is CASSIGQTTNEKLFF.

V gene TRBV7-8 combines with J gene TRBJ2-5; D is uncertain. Germline-derived CDR1 and CDR2 are SGHVS and FQNEAQ. CDR3 size: 14 residues. V gave up 5 bases and J gave up 2 bases, with 12 bases separating them. The CDR3 coding sequence is TGTGCCAGCAGCCCTACAGAGCTGCAAGAGACCCAGTACTTC. It is translated as CASSPTELQETQYF. The full variable domain, rest sourced from reference TRBV7-8 and TRBJ2-5, is GAGVSQSPRYKVAKRGQDVALRCDPISGHVSLFWYQQALGQGPEFLTYFQNEAQLDKSGLPSDRFFAERPEGSVSTLKIQRTQQEDSAVYLCASSPTELQETQYFGPGTRLLVL.

This clone was found a few times. This chain connects TRBV2 to TRBJ1-2; no firm D call. The CDR3 loop spans 12 amino acids. Trimming stripped 4 bases from V and 2 bases from J, with 5 bases between. The V gene's germline CDR1 is SNHLY and CDR2 FYNNEI. The CDR3 reads CASSATNYGYTF. CDR3 bases: TGTGCCAGCAGTGCTACGAACTATGGCTACACCTTC. The variable domain in full, completed from reference TRBV2 and TRBJ1-2, reads EPEVTQTPSHQVTQMGQEVILRCVPISNHLYFYWYRQILGQKVEFLVSFYNNEISEKSEIFDDQFSVERPDGSNFTLKIRSTKLEDSAMYFCASSATNYGYTFGSGTRLTVV.

The rearrangement links TRBV6-6 to TRBJ2-7; 11 nucleotides line up with TRBD2. Germline V gene sequence: CDR1 MNHNY, CDR2 SVGAGI (reference sequence). The V gene end was trimmed by 4 bases and the J gene end by 6 bases; junction bases not matched to a gene: 5. CDR3 length: 14 residues. The chain's CDR3 is CASSSLAGAAEQYF. For the CDR3, the DNA is TGTGCCAGCAGTTCACTAGCGGGGGCGGCCGAGCAGTACTTC.

The V gene is TRBV28, the J gene TRBJ1-1; D uncertain. The CDR3 length is 13 residues. CDR1 is MDHEN, CDR2 SYDVKM, per germline. V was pared by 3 bases and J by 10 bases, with 15 bases between. CDR3 nucleotide sequence: TGTGCCAGCAGTTTGGTGGAGGTAGGGATAGCTTTCTTT. Its translation is CASSLVEVGIAFF.

A remark on this clone: Mismatch with germline at one junction end may stem from a read error. The V call is TRBV6-1, the J call TRBJ2-7; 8 bases are a match to TRBD2. Germline CDR1 is MNHNS and CDR2 is SASEGT. The CDR3 is 15 residues long. Written as DNA, the CDR3 is TGTGCCAGCAGTGGGGTGGGACTAGTCCCTACTCCCCCCCTCTTC. It is translated as CASSGVGLVPTPPLF.

The rearrangement joins TRBV7-3 to TRBJ2-1, with a tentative D call TRBD2 (7 bases). Germline V gene sequence: CDR1 SGHTA, CDR2 FQGTGA. The CDR3 has 13 residues. V was cut by 7 bases and J by 6 bases, with 13 bases left in between. The CDR3 DNA sequence: TGTGCCAGCAAGGCGGGGGCTTCCAATGAGCAGTTCTTC. Its translation is CASKAGASNEQFF.